The 2 T cell receptor beta chains reported below all come from one sample, sequenced in a study of human T cells and chemical hapten exposure. One entry per CDR3 protein results from TCRdb running MiXCR on the RACE reads. The sample holds about 380,000 distinct CDR3 sequences; 4.5% to 6% are singletons and the top ten take around 2.6%. Stated time point: pre-sensitization, week 0. Treatment here: therapeutic diphenylcyclopropenone sensitization with weekly scalp DPC. This specimen consisted of whole blood, obtained in connection with sensitization to the hapten diphenylcyclopropenone (DPC). Every receptor here comes from a woman aged 45-65 years with alopecia areata. Some clones in this sample may be carry-over from other donors' samples.

At least ten counts were recorded for this clonotype. The chain recombines TRBV7-8 with TRBJ2-2; D may be TRBD2 (7 bases). V was cut by 5 bases and J by 5 bases, with 18 bases left in between. The CDR3 is made up of 16 amino acids. Germline V gene lookup returns CDR1 SGHVS and CDR2 FQNEAQ. The CDR3 protein is CASSPHQGGGTGELFF. DNA of the CDR3: TGTGCCAGCAGCCCCCATCAGGGAGGGGGGACCGGGGAGCTGTTTTTT. Together with reference TRBV7-8 and TRBJ2-2, the CDR3 gives the full variable domain: GAGVSQSPRYKVAKRGQDVALRCDPISGHVSLFWYQQALGQGPEFLTYFQNEAQLDKSGLPSDRFFAERPEGSVSTLKIQRTQQEDSAVYLCASSPHQGGGTGELFFGEGSRLTVL.

This clonotype was seen at least ten times. The chain recombines TRBV3-1 with TRBJ2-7; TRBD1 matches 8 bases. V gave up 4 bases and J gave up 6 bases; unmatched junction bases: 5. In germline, CDR1 is LGHDT, CDR2 YNNKEL (reference sequence). The CDR3 runs 13 residues. The CDR3 sequence is CASSPWTGREQYF. The CDR3 bases are TGTGCCAGCAGCCCTTGGACAGGGCGCGAGCAGTACTTC.